This T cell receptor (beta chain) came from a study of CD8 T cells in Susac syndrome. The RNA, about 0.5 to 1 ug, was put through reverse transcription using random hexamers. The TCR beta CDR3 was amplified by immunoSEQ multiplex PCR across 54 Vbeta, 13 Jbeta. TCRdb independently ran MiXCR on the immunoSEQ multiplex PCR reads; one entry per CDR3 protein. Here the sample spans 150,000 or so distinct CDR3 sequences, approximately 93% being singletons. CD8+ and CD4+ T cells taken from blood had their TCR beta sequenced. Both CD4+ and CD8+ T cells were negatively isolated, and TEMRA cells underwent FACS enrichment. Whole-study findings and limits: As the study acknowledged, the number of individuals in its TCR sequencing and HLA analysis was relatively small.

This CDR3 has 14 residues. Trimming left V 6 bases short and J 8 bases short, with 17 bases between. With regard to this clonotype: Its antigen is as yet unknown.

Material: CD4+ T cells from PBMCs. The V gene is TRBV12-3 or TRBV12-4, the J gene TRBJ2-1; D is undetermined. This TCR derives from a human donor with multiple sclerosis. The CDR3 nucleotides read TGTGCCAGCAGCGGTCTAGAGTACGAAGATGAGCAGTTCTTC. Translation: CASSGLEYEDEQFF.